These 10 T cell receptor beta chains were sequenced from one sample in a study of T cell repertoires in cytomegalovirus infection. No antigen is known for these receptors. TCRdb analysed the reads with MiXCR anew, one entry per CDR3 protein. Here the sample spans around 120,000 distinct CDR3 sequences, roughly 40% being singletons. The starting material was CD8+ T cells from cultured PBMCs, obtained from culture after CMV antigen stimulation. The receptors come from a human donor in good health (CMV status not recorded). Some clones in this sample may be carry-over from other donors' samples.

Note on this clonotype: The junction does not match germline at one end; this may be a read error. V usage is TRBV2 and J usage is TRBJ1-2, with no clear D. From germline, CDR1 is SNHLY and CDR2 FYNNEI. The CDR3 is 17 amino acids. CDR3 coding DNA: TGTGCCAGCAGCGAAGGACCGCCGGAAGGTTGGAACTATGGCTACACCTTC. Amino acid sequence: CASSEGPPEGWNYGYTF.

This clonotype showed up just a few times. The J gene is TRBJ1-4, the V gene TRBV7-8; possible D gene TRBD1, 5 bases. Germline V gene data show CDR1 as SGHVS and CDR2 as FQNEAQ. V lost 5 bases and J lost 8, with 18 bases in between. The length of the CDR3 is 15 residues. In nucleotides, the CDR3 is TGTGCCAGCAGCGTCAGCCCAATGTCAGGGGAAAAACTGTTTTTT. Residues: CASSVSPMSGEKLFF.

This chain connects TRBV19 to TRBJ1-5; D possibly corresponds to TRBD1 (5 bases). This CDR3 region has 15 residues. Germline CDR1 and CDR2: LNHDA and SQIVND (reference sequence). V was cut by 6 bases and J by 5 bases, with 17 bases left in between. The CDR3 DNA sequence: TGTGCCAGTAGACCGAAGGGGAGTTGGTATCAGCCCCAGCATTTT. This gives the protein CASRPKGSWYQPQHF. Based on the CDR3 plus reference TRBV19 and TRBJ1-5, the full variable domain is DGGITQSPKYLFRKEGQNVTLSCEQNLNHDAMYWYRQDPGQGLRLIYYSQIVNDFQKGDIAEGYSVSREKKESFPLTVTSAQKNPTAFYLCASRPKGSWYQPQHFGDGTRLSIL.

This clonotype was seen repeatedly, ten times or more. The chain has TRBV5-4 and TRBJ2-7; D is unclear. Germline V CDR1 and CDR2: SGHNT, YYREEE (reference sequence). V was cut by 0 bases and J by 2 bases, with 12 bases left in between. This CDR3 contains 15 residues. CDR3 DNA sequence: TGTGCCAGCAGCTTGGCCGGAAGAGGTACCTACGAGCAGTACTTC. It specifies CASSLAGRGTYEQYF.

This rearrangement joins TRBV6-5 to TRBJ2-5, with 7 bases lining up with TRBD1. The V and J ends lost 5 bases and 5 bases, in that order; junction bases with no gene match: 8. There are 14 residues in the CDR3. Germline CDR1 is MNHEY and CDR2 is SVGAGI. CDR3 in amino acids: CASSHRLQGETQYF. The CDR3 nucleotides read TGTGCCAGCAGTCACCGTTTACAGGGGGAGACCCAGTACTTC.

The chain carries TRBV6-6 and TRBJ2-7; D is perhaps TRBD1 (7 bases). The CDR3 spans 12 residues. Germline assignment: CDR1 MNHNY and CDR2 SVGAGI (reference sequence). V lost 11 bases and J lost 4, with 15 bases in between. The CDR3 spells CAGGTDPYEQYF. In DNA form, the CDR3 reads TGTGCCGGGGGGACAGATCCTTACGAGCAGTACTTC.

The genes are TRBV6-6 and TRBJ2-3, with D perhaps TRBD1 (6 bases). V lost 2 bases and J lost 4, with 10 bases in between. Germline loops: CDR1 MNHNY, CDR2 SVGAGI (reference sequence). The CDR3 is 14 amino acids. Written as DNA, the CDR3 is TGTGCCAGCAGTTACGTTTCAGGGGCAGATACGCAGTATTTT. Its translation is CASSYVSGADTQYF.

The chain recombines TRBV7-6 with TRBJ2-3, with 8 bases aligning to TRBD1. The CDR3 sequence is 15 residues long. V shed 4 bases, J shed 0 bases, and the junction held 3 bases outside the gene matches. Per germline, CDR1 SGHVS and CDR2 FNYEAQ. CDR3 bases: TGTGCCAGCAGCTCCGGACAGGGTAGCACAGATACGCAGTATTTT. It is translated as CASSSGQGSTDTQYF. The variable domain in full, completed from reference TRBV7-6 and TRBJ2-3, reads GAGVSQSPRYKVTKRGQDVALRCDPISGHVSLYWYRQALGQGPEFLTYFNYEAQQDKSGLPNDRFSAERPEGSISTLTIQRTEQRDSAMYRCASSSGQGSTDTQYFGPGTRLTVL.

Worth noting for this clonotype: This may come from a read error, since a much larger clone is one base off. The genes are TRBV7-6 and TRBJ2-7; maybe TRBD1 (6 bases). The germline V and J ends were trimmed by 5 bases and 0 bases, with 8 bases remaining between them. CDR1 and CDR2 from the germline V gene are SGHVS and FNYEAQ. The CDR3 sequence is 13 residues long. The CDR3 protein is CASSADSSYEQYF. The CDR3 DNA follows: TGTGCCAGCAGCGCGGACAGCTCCTACGAGCAGTACTTC. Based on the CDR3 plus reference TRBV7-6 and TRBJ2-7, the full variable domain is GAGVSQSPRYKVTKRGQDVALRCDPISGHVSLYWYRQALGQGPEFLTYFNYEAQQDKSGLPNDRFSAERPEGSISTLTIQRTEQRDSAMYRCASSADSSYEQYFGPGTRLTVT.

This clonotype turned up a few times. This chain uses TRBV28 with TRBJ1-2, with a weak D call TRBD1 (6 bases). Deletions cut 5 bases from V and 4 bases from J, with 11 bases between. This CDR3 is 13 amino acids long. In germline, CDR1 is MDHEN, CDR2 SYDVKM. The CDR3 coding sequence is TGTGCCAGCAGTAACAGGGACCTCTATGGCTACACCTTC. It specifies CASSNRDLYGYTF.